A selection of T cell receptor beta chains follows, all from one sample in a study of regulatory T cells in long-lasting Graves disease. TCRdb called the multiplex PCR reads again in MiXCR, with one record for every CDR3 protein. The sample includes about 460,000 distinct CDR3 sequences, less than 25% of them seen just once. The sequences come from peripheral blood mononuclear cells (PBMCs), collected when the disease was refractory, from a patient treated with antithyroid drugs. All receptors come from a female donor with Graves disease. The CDR3 runs from the conserved cysteine through the conserved F or W. Size is omitted from some rows. Given values are once, few, many or a class for expanded clones.

v_gene,abundance,CDR3aa
TRBV7-8,.,CASSLSWTGNQPQHF
TRBV6-5,few,CASSYLYTHTEAFF
TRBV10-3,.,CAIPSPGPDKERGYTF
TRBV30,.,CAWSVSRTWETQYF
TRBV6-2/TRBV6-3,few,CASSSASTVPSNGYTF
TRBV27,many,CASSLGAAFNYGYTF
TRBV12-3/TRBV12-4,few,CASLSLGTSISGANVLTF
TRBV3-1,many,CASSRGKAEQYF
TRBV28,few,CASMTPNQPQHF
TRBV9,.,CASSVARRTDSSYNEQFF
TRBV29-1,many,CSVATANYGYTF
TRBV18,.,CASSPLPGRKANYGYTF
TRBV19,many,CASKGQGKNEQYF
TRBV6-2/TRBV6-3,many,CASSPGLAQETQYF
TRBV7-9,many,CASSPDGLEQYF
TRBV7-2,.,CASTTAGAETQYF
TRBV7-6,.,CASSLGGTGPQHF
TRBV2,many,CASMTYPDSTLTQETQYF
TRBV20-1,many,CSANLGQGYETQYF
TRBV27,many,CASSLGGSGAKTQYF
TRBV7-9,.,CASSSQGYLLDHNEQFF
TRBV12-3/TRBV12-4,many,CASRGQKGLEQYF
TRBV6-1,.,CASSDQGGSEKLFF
TRBV6-2/TRBV6-3,many,CASSYSRDTLGEKLFF
TRBV12-3/TRBV12-4,many,CASSKTGYEQYF